Here is one TCR beta chain with its context. Other nucleotide sequences in the sample specify the same CDR3. This record belongs to a study of shared clonotypes between healthy human individuals. Study-level information: A couple of women and a few men aged 18 to 49 served as donors.

Positive CCR7 selection of CD45RO-negative cells yielded the naive CD8 cells, and terminally differentiated effector memory CD45RA+ cells were excluded. Each subset's genomic DNA was shared equally among a number of immunoSEQ plates. Repertoires were generated with immunoSEQ multiplex PCR, while TCRdb's copy carries only in-frame clones and drops some. Found here are approximately 2,200,000 clones, about 92% of them singletons; the top ten hold more than 1.5%. The TCR sequence derives from a man between 18 and 29 years old in good health. Some clones in this sample may be carry-over from other donors' samples. Sequencing was done on a sample of naive CD8+ T cells from PBMCs.

The CDR3 reads CASSLVGTSYEQYF. DNA of the CDR3: TGCGCCAGCAGCTTGGTAGGGACTTCCTACGAGCAGTACTTC. This chain joins TRBV5-1 and TRBJ2-7, with a weak D call TRBD2 (6 bases). Germline CDR1 and CDR2: SGHRS and YFSETQ. Trimming removed 0 bases from V and 1 base from J, with 8 bases in between. The CDR3 has 14 residues.